This is a list of T cell receptor beta chains from one sample in a study of blood T cell repertoires in COVID-19. Assay used: immunoSEQ multiplex PCR; TCRdb lists only in-frame clones, some missing. The sample includes approximately 170,000 clones, about 92% of them seen just once. Input material: peripheral blood. The receptors stem from a man between 60 and 75 years old with active or convalescent COVID-19. Each CDR3 is given with its conserved first and last residue. D genes are given only for firm matches. Clone sizes are given selectively: once, few, many, or a class where the clone is expanded.

cdr3_nt: TGTGCCAGCACGTTGAACACCGGGGAGCTGTTTTTT; cdr3_aa: CASTLNTGELFF; v_call: TRBV25-1; clone_size: NA; d_call: NA; j_call: TRBJ2-2
cdr3_nt: TGCAGCAGTGGGACATCCGCTGAAGCTTTCTTT; cdr3_aa: CSSGTSAEAFF; v_call: TRBV29-1; clone_size: NA; d_call: NA; j_call: TRBJ1-1
cdr3_nt: TGTGCCAGCAGCTTAGGTGTAGGGGGCGTTGAAAAACTGTTTTTT; cdr3_aa: CASSLGVGGVEKLFF; v_call: TRBV7-8; clone_size: NA; d_call: TRBD1; j_call: TRBJ1-4
cdr3_nt: TGTGCCAGCTCACCTACAGGGGCATACCAGCCCCAGCATTTT; cdr3_aa: CASSPTGAYQPQHF; v_call: TRBV18; clone_size: NA; d_call: TRBD1; j_call: TRBJ1-5
cdr3_nt: TGCGCCAGCAGGCTAGGCGGGACAGGGTCGGATGGCTACACCTTC; cdr3_aa: CASRLGGTGSDGYTF; v_call: TRBV5-1; clone_size: few; d_call: TRBD1; j_call: TRBJ1-2
cdr3_nt: TGTGCCAGCAGTTCGAGGGACAGGACCTATGGCTACACCTTC; cdr3_aa: CASSSRDRTYGYTF; v_call: TRBV3-1/TRBV3-2; clone_size: NA; d_call: TRBD1; j_call: TRBJ1-2
cdr3_nt: TGTGCCAGCCTCAGGGGGCCGAATGAAAAACTGTTTTTT; cdr3_aa: CASLRGPNEKLFF; v_call: TRBV2; clone_size: NA; d_call: TRBD1; j_call: TRBJ1-4
cdr3_nt: TGTGCCAGCAGCTTGGAGTGGCAGGGGAAAAGCTCCTATAATTCACCCCTCCACTTT; cdr3_aa: CASSLEWQGKSSYNSPLHF; v_call: TRBV5-5; clone_size: NA; d_call: NA; j_call: TRBJ1-6
cdr3_nt: TGTGCCAGCAGCCAAGATGGCCTCGAAAATGGCTACACCTTC; cdr3_aa: CASSQDGLENGYTF; v_call: TRBV4-2; clone_size: NA; d_call: NA; j_call: TRBJ1-2
cdr3_nt: TGCAGCGTTGACGGGCAGGGAGGGGAAAAACTGTTTTTT; cdr3_aa: CSVDGQGGEKLFF; v_call: TRBV29-1; clone_size: NA; d_call: NA; j_call: TRBJ1-4
cdr3_nt: TGTGCCAGCAGCCCCAGGTCAACTAATGAAAAACTGTTTTTT; cdr3_aa: CASSPRSTNEKLFF; v_call: TRBV7-9; clone_size: few; d_call: NA; j_call: TRBJ1-4
cdr3_nt: TGTGCCAGCAGTGACTCTAGCTCCTACGAGCAGTACTTC; cdr3_aa: CASSDSSSYEQYF; v_call: TRBV25-1; clone_size: NA; d_call: NA; j_call: TRBJ2-7
cdr3_nt: TGTGCCAGCAGCTGGCCGGGACAGGGATTCGATGAGCAGTTCTTC; cdr3_aa: CASSWPGQGFDEQFF; v_call: TRBV11-2; clone_size: once; d_call: TRBD1; j_call: TRBJ2-1
cdr3_nt: TGTGCCAGCAGAGCGGGACTAGCGAGGACAGATACGCAGTATTTT; cdr3_aa: CASRAGLARTDTQYF; v_call: TRBV6-5; clone_size: once; d_call: TRBD2; j_call: TRBJ2-3
cdr3_nt: TGCGCCAGCAGAAGGGGCCTGAACACTGAAGCTTTCTTT; cdr3_aa: CASRRGLNTEAFF; v_call: TRBV10-1; clone_size: NA; d_call: NA; j_call: TRBJ1-1
cdr3_nt: TGTGCCAGCTCATTACTTACAGGGATTAGTGCGAACACTGAAGCTTTCTTT; cdr3_aa: CASSLLTGISANTEAFF; v_call: TRBV18; clone_size: NA; d_call: NA; j_call: TRBJ1-1
cdr3_nt: TGTGCCAGCTCACCAGGACAGGGGGACGGCTACACCTTC; cdr3_aa: CASSPGQGDGYTF; v_call: TRBV18; clone_size: NA; d_call: TRBD1; j_call: TRBJ1-2
cdr3_nt: TGTGCCAGCAGCCAAGATCTACCTAGCGGGACCTCCTACAATGAGCAGTTCTTC; cdr3_aa: CASSQDLPSGTSYNEQFF; v_call: TRBV3-1/TRBV3-2; clone_size: NA; d_call: TRBD2; j_call: TRBJ2-1
cdr3_nt: TGTGCCAGCAGCAAGGGACAGGCGGTCTGCAATGAGCAGTTCTTC; cdr3_aa: CASSKGQAVCNEQFF; v_call: TRBV21-1; clone_size: NA; d_call: NA; j_call: TRBJ2-1
cdr3_nt: TGTGCCAGCAGTTACAGTGACAGGGCGAACACTGAAGCTTTCTTT; cdr3_aa: CASSYSDRANTEAFF; v_call: TRBV6-5; clone_size: NA; d_call: TRBD1; j_call: TRBJ1-1
cdr3_nt: TGTGCCAGCAGCTTCGTACAGGGGAATGGCTACACCTTC; cdr3_aa: CASSFVQGNGYTF; v_call: TRBV7-9; clone_size: NA; d_call: TRBD1; j_call: TRBJ1-2
cdr3_nt: TGTGCCAGCAGTCCCCGGGACAGGGCGACTTCACCCCTCCACTTT; cdr3_aa: CASSPRDRATSPLHF; v_call: TRBV28; clone_size: once; d_call: TRBD1; j_call: TRBJ1-6
cdr3_nt: TGTGCCAGGAAGACCGGGACAGGGGAAGTGGGTGGCTACACCTTC; cdr3_aa: CARKTGTGEVGGYTF; v_call: TRBV7-2; clone_size: NA; d_call: TRBD1; j_call: TRBJ1-2
cdr3_nt: TGTGCCAGCAGCCAGGACCGGGCAGGGAGGGAGACCCAGTACTTC; cdr3_aa: CASSQDRAGRETQYF; v_call: TRBV3-1/TRBV3-2; clone_size: NA; d_call: NA; j_call: TRBJ2-5
cdr3_nt: TGTGCCAGCAGCACATGGGGGACAGGACAAGAGACCCAGTACTTC; cdr3_aa: CASSTWGTGQETQYF; v_call: TRBV7-2; clone_size: NA; d_call: TRBD1; j_call: TRBJ2-5
cdr3_nt: TGCGCCAGCAGCTTGGGGACAGGGTCTCTAAATGAGCAGTTCTTC; cdr3_aa: CASSLGTGSLNEQFF; v_call: TRBV5-1; clone_size: once; d_call: TRBD1; j_call: TRBJ2-1
cdr3_nt: TGTGCCAGCAGCTTAGACGGGACTAGCGTCTACAATGAGCAGTTCTTC; cdr3_aa: CASSLDGTSVYNEQFF; v_call: TRBV7-8; clone_size: NA; d_call: TRBD2; j_call: TRBJ2-1
cdr3_nt: TGTGCCAGCAGCGGAACAGGGGCCGCTCAGCCCCAGCATTTT; cdr3_aa: CASSGTGAAQPQHF; v_call: TRBV7-2; clone_size: few; d_call: TRBD1; j_call: TRBJ1-5
cdr3_nt: TGTGCTAGTGGTCCCCCGCAGGTTATCTCTGGAAACACCATATATTTT; cdr3_aa: CASGPPQVISGNTIYF; v_call: TRBV12-5; clone_size: NA; d_call: NA; j_call: TRBJ1-3
cdr3_nt: TGTGCCAGCAGGAGGATTGGGGGTTCAGGGGGATCGAGTGGCTACACCTTC; cdr3_aa: CASRRIGGSGGSSGYTF; v_call: TRBV2; clone_size: NA; d_call: TRBD1; j_call: TRBJ1-2
cdr3_nt: TGTGCCAGCAGCTTTTCGACTAGCCAAGAGACCCAGTACTTC; cdr3_aa: CASSFSTSQETQYF; v_call: TRBV7-2; clone_size: once; d_call: NA; j_call: TRBJ2-5
cdr3_nt: TGTGCCTGGAGTGTATTAGGGGGACGAAGCCAGTACTTC; cdr3_aa: CAWSVLGGRSQYF; v_call: TRBV30; clone_size: NA; d_call: NA; j_call: TRBJ2-7
cdr3_nt: TGTGCCAGCTCACCCCAGGGATCCCAGCCCCAGCATTTT; cdr3_aa: CASSPQGSQPQHF; v_call: TRBV18; clone_size: NA; d_call: NA; j_call: TRBJ1-5
cdr3_nt: TGTGCCACCAGCAGAGACAGGAATCAGCCCCAGCATTTT; cdr3_aa: CATSRDRNQPQHF; v_call: TRBV15; clone_size: once; d_call: NA; j_call: TRBJ1-5
cdr3_nt: TGTGCCAGCAGCCGAAACAGGGGGCAGGCTGGAAACACCATATATTTT; cdr3_aa: CASSRNRGQAGNTIYF; v_call: TRBV3-1/TRBV3-2; clone_size: once; d_call: TRBD1; j_call: TRBJ1-3
cdr3_nt: TGTGCCAGCAGTTACTCGGGACAGGGGGCAGGGTATGGCTACACCTTC; cdr3_aa: CASSYSGQGAGYGYTF; v_call: TRBV6-5; clone_size: NA; d_call: TRBD1; j_call: TRBJ1-2
cdr3_nt: TGTGCCAGCAGCACTTACAGGGTTAACTATGGCTACACCTTC; cdr3_aa: CASSTYRVNYGYTF; v_call: TRBV21-1; clone_size: NA; d_call: NA; j_call: TRBJ1-2
cdr3_nt: TGTGCCAGCAACCGGGACAGGGGTCAGGGCTACACCTTC; cdr3_aa: CASNRDRGQGYTF; v_call: TRBV28; clone_size: NA; d_call: TRBD1; j_call: TRBJ1-2
cdr3_nt: TGCAGTGCTAGTCGACGGGGAACTACTCCTGGCTACACCTTC; cdr3_aa: CSASRRGTTPGYTF; v_call: TRBV20-1; clone_size: NA; d_call: NA; j_call: TRBJ1-2
cdr3_nt: TGTGCCAGCAGTTACCCGGGACTAGCGGGCCATGAGCAGTTCTTC; cdr3_aa: CASSYPGLAGHEQFF; v_call: TRBV6-5; clone_size: NA; d_call: TRBD2; j_call: TRBJ2-1
cdr3_nt: TGTGCCAGCAGCTTGCCGACTAGCGGGGTAGAGACCCAGTACTTC; cdr3_aa: CASSLPTSGVETQYF; v_call: TRBV5-4; clone_size: NA; d_call: TRBD2; j_call: TRBJ2-5
cdr3_nt: TGTGCCAGTAGTATAGATGGCGGGGGCTCCTACAATGAGCAGTTCTTC; cdr3_aa: CASSIDGGGSYNEQFF; v_call: TRBV19; clone_size: NA; d_call: TRBD2; j_call: TRBJ2-1
cdr3_nt: TGTGCCAGCAGCTTAGGAGCGGAGATGGGCGAGCAGTACTTC; cdr3_aa: CASSLGAEMGEQYF; v_call: TRBV7-2; clone_size: NA; d_call: NA; j_call: TRBJ2-7
cdr3_nt: TGTGCCAGCTCACCCCGAGGTACGGGAGGTTTCAACAATGAGCAGTTCTTC; cdr3_aa: CASSPRGTGGFNNEQFF; v_call: TRBV18; clone_size: NA; d_call: TRBD2; j_call: TRBJ2-1
cdr3_nt: TGCGCCAGCAGCCCGGGGGTGTCTGGAAACACCATATATTTT; cdr3_aa: CASSPGVSGNTIYF; v_call: TRBV5-1; clone_size: NA; d_call: NA; j_call: TRBJ1-3
cdr3_nt: TGTGCCAGTACCGGGTCTCATAGCAATCAGCCCCAGCATTTT; cdr3_aa: CASTGSHSNQPQHF; v_call: TRBV19; clone_size: NA; d_call: NA; j_call: TRBJ1-5
cdr3_nt: TGTGCCAGCAGCTTGGATCTAGCGGGGTCCTACAATGAGCAGTTCTTC; cdr3_aa: CASSLDLAGSYNEQFF; v_call: TRBV5-4; clone_size: NA; d_call: TRBD2; j_call: TRBJ2-1